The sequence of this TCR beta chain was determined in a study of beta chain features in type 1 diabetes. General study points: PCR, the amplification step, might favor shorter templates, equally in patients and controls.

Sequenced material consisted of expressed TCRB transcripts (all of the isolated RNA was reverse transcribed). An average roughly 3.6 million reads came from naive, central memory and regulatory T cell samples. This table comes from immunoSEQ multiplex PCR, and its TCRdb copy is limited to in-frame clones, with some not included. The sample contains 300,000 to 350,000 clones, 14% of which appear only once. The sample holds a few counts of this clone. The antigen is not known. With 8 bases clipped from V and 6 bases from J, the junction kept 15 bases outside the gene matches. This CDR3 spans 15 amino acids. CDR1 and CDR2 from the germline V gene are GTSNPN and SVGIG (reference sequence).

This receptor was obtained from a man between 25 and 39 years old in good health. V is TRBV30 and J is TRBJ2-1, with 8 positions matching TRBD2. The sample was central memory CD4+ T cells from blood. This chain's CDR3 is CAGLGPAGVFNEQFF. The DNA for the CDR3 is TGTGCCGGACTGGGACCAGCGGGAGTTTTCAATGAGCAGTTCTTC.